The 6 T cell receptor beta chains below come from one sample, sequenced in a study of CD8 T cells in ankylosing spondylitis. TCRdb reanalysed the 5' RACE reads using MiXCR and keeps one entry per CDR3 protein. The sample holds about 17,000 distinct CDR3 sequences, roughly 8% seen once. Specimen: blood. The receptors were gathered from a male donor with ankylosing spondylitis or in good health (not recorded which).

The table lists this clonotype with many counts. The CDR3 DNA follows: TGCAGTGCTAGACACCGGAATGAGCAGTTCTTC. Translation: CSARHRNEQFF. The V call is TRBV20-1, the J call TRBJ2-1, with no clear D. CDR3 length equals 11 residues. The V gene's germline CDR1 is DFQATT and CDR2 SNEGSKA (reference sequence). With 2 bases removed from V and 7 bases from J, the gap between germline ends came to 6 bases.

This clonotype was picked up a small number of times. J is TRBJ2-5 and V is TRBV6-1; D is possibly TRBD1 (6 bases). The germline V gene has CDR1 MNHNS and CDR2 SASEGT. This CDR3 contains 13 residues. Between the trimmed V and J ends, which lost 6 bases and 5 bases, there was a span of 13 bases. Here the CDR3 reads CASRQGFGETQYF. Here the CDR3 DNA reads TGTGCCAGCAGACAGGGTTTCGGGGAGACCCAGTACTTC.

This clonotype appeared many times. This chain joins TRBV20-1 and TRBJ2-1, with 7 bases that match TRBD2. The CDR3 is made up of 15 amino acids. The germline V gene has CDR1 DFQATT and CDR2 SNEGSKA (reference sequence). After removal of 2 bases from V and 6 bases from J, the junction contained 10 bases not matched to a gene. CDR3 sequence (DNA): TGCAGTGCTAGATCGAGGACTAGTATCAGCAATGAGCAGTTCTTC. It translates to CSARSRTSISNEQFF.

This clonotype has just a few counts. In DNA form, the CDR3 reads TGTGCCAGCAATGAGGGGCGGAATCAGCCCCAGCATTTT. This translates into CASNEGRNQPQHF. The chain is built from TRBV28 and TRBJ1-5, with TRBD1 as a possible D gene (5 bases). The V end lost 7 bases, the J end lost 4 bases, and 11 bases lay between the germline ends. CDR1 is MDHEN and CDR2 is SYDVKM in the germline V gene. The CDR3 extends over 13 amino acids.

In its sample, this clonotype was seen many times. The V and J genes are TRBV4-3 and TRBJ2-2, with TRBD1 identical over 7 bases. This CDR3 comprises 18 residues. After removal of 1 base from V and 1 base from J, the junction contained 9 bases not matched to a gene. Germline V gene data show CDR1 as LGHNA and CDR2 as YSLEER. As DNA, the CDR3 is TGCGCCAGCAGCCAAGGATTACAGGGGACCGGGAACACCGGGGAGCTGTTTTTT. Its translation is CASSQGLQGTGNTGELFF.

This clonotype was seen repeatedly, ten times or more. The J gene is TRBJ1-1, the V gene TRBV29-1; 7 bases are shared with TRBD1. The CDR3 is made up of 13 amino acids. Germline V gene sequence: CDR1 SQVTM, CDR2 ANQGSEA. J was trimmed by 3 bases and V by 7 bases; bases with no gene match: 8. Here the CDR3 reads CSAMGQRDTEAFF. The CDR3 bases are TGCAGCGCCATGGGACAGAGAGACACTGAAGCTTTCTTT. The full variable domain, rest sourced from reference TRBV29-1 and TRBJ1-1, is SAVISQKPSRDICQRGTSLTIQCQVDSQVTMMFWYRQQPGQSLTLIATANQGSEATYESGFVIDKFPISRPNLTFSTLTVSNMSPEDSSIYLCSAMGQRDTEAFFGQGTRLTVV.